Here is one TCR beta chain with its context. Its target is not known. This sample was taken from a study of cytomegalovirus exposure and HLA in healthy donors. Whole-study findings and limits: A later analysis showed that HLA-associated TCR beta chains had undergone more clonal expansion than equally common others. Investigators reported some 150 TCR beta chains as tied to cytomegalovirus. An analysis that came later showed most CMV-associated TCR beta chains appearing HLA-restricted.

Germline V gene sequence: CDR1 LNHDA, CDR2 SQIVND (reference sequence). Trimming at V came to 3 bases and at J to 15 bases, leaving 12 bases not matched to a gene. This CDR3 comprises 14 residues. With 60 Vbeta and 13 Jbeta primers, the PCR was carried out. TCRdb keeps only in-frame clones here, not all; method: immunoSEQ multiplex PCR. The sample yields some 90,000 clones, around 68% seen once. The source of this sequence is a man aged 45-65 years in good health and CMV-seronegative. The rearrangement joins TRBV19 to TRBJ2-1, with 9 positions matching TRBD2. The specimen sequenced was PBMCs. The CDR3 region has the DNA TGTGCCAGTAGTATGTCAGTAAGCGGGAGGTTTAGGTTCTTC. Translation gives CASSMSVSGRFRFF. The full variable domain, completed using reference TRBV19 and TRBJ2-1, is DGGITQSPKYLFRKEGQNVTLSCEQNLNHDAMYWYRQDPGQGLRLIYYSQIVNDFQKGDIAEGYSVSREKKESFPLTVTSAQKNPTAFYLCASSMSVSGRFRFFGPGTRLTVL.